This T cell receptor beta chain was observed in a study of long-term antiretroviral therapy in people with HIV. At survey level, the immunoSEQ assay was run in its v3.0 version. Clones were sequenced by immunoSEQ multiplex PCR, and TCRdb holds only the in-frame ones, with some missing. Among around 20,000 clones listed, about 81% were seen once. At least two post-ART and at least one pre-ART PBMC sample were available for each donor. Sequences were derived from unsorted PBMCs, sampled 0.9 years after starting antiretroviral therapy. The TCR comes from a man aged 18 to 29 with HIV.

The CDR3 here is CASSFLSGGAKTQYF. The CDR3 DNA follows: TGTGCCAGCAGTTTTCTTAGCGGGGGTGCCAAGACCCAGTACTTC. V and J are TRBV28 and TRBJ2-5; TRBD2 aligns across 9 bases. Germline CDR1 MDHEN, CDR2 SYDVKM. After removal of 3 bases from V and 6 bases from J, the junction contained 8 bases not matched to a gene. The CDR3 loop spans 15 amino acids. Supplemented by reference TRBV28 and TRBJ2-5, the full variable domain reads DVKVTQSSRYLVKRTGEKVFLECVQDMDHENMFWYRQDPGLGLRLIYFSYDVKMKEKGDIPEGYSVSREKKERFSLILESASTNQTSMYLCASSFLSGGAKTQYFGPGTRLLVL.